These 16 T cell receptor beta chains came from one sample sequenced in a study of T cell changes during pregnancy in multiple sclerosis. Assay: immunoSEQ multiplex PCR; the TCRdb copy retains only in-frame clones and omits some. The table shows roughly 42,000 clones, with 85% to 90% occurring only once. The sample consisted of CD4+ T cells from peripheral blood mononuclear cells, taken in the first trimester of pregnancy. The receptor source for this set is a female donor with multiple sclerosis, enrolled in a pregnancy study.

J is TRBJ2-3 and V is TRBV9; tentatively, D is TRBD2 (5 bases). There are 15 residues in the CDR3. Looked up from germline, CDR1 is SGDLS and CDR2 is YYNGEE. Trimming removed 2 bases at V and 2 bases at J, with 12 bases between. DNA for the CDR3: TGTGCCAGCAGCGTTCAGACTATTACCACAGATACGCAGTATTTT. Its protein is CASSVQTITTDTQYF.

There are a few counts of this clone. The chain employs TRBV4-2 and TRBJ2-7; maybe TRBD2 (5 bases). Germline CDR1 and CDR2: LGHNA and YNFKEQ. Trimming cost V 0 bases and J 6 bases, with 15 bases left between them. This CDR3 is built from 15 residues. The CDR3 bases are TGTGCCAGCAGCCAAGATCTGAGAGGGTGGGGCGAGCAGTACTTC. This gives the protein CASSQDLRGWGEQYF.

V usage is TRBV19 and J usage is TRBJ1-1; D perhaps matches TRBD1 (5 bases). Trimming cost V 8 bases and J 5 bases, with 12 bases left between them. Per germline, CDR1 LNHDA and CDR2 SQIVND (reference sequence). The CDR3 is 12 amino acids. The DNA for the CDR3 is TGTGCCAGTGCCCGGGGGAGAACTGAAGCTTTCTTT. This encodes CASARGRTEAFF.

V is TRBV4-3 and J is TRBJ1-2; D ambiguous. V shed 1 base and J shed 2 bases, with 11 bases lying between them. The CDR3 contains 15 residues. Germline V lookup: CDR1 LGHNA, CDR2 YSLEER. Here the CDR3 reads CASSQVLGENYGYTF. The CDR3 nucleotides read TGCGCCAGCAGCCAAGTCCTTGGAGAAAACTATGGCTACACCTTC.

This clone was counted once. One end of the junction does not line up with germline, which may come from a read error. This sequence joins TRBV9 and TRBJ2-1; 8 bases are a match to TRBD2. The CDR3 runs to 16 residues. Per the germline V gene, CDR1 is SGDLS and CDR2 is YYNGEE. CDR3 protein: CASSVGASGSSNEQFF. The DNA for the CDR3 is TGTGCCAGCAGCGTAGGCGCTAGCGGGTCCTCCAATGAGCAGTTCTTC.

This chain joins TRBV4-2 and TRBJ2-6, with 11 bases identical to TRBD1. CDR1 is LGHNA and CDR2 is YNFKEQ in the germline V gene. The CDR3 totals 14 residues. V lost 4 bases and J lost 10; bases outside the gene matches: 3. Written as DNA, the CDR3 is TGTGCCAGCAGCCGGGACAGGGGGGAGAACGTCCTGACTTTC. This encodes CASSRDRGENVLTF.

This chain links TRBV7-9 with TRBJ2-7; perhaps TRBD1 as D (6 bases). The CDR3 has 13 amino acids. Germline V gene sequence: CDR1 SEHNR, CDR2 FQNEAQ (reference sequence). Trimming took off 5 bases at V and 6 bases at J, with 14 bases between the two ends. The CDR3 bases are TGTGCCAGCAGCCGAACCGGGACACTCGAGCAGTACTTC. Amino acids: CASSRTGTLEQYF. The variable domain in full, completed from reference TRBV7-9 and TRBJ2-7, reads DTGVSQNPRHKITKRGQNVTFRCDPISEHNRLYWYRQTLGQGPEFLTYFQNEAQLEKSRLLSDRFSAERPKGSFSTLEIQRTEQGDSAMYLCASSRTGTLEQYFGPGTRLTVT.

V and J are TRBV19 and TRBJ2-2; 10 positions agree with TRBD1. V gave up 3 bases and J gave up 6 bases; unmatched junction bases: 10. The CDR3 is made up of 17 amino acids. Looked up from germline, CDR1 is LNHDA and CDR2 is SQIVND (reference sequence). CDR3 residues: CASSMATGGLFPGELFF. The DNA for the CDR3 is TGTGCCAGTAGTATGGCGACAGGGGGCTTATTTCCCGGGGAGCTGTTTTTT.

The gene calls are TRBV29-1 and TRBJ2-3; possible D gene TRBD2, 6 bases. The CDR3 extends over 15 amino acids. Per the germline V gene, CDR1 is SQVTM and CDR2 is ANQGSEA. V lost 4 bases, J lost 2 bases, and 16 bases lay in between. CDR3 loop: CSVVGGELYTDTQYF. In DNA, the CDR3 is TGCAGCGTTGTTGGAGGGGAGCTATACACAGATACGCAGTATTTT.

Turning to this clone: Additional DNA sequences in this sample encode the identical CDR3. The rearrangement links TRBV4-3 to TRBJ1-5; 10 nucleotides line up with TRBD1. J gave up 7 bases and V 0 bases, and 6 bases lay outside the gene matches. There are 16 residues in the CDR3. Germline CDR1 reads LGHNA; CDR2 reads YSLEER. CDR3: CASSQDWGQGRQPQHF. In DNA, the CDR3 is TGCGCCAGCAGCCAAGACTGGGGACAGGGGAGGCAGCCCCAGCATTTT.

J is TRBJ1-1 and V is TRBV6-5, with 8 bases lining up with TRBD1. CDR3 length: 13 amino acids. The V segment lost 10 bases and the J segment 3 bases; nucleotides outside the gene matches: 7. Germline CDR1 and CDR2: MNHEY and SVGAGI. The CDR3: CATSDRVDTEAFF. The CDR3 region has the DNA TGTGCCACTTCGGACAGGGTGGACACTGAAGCTTTCTTT.

The CDR3 DNA sequence: TGTGCCAGCTCATGGACAGGGGGAGAGGGCCAGTACTTC. This translates into CASSWTGGEGQYF. The rearrangement links TRBV18 to TRBJ2-5, with 10 bases fitting TRBD1. V was pared by 5 bases and J by 10 bases, with 7 bases of the junction left unmatched. The CDR3 contains 13 residues. The germline V gene has CDR1 KGHSH and CDR2 LQKENI.

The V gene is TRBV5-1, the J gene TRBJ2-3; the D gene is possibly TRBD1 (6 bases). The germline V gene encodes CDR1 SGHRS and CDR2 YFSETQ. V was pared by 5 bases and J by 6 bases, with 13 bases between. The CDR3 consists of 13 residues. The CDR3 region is CASRDSSWDTQYF. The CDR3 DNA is TGCGCCAGCAGGGACAGCAGCTGGGATACGCAGTATTTT.

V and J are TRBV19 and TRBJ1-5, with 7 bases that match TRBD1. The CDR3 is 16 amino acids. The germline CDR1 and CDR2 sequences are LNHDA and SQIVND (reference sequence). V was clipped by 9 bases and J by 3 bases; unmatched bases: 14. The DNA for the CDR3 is TGTGCCAGCACTAAAAGAAGGGACAGCCCCAATCAGCCCCAGCATTTT. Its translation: CASTKRRDSPNQPQHF.

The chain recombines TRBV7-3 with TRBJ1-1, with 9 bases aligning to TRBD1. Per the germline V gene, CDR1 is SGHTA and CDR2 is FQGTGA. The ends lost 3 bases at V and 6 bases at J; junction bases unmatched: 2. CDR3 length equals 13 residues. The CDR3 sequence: CASSFDRGSEAFF. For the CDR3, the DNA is TGTGCCAGCAGCTTCGACAGGGGGTCTGAAGCTTTCTTT. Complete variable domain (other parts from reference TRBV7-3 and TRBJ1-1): GAGVSQTPSNKVTEKGKYVELRCDPISGHTALYWYRQSLGQGPEFLIYFQGTGAADDSGLPNDRFFAVRPEGSVSTLKIQRTERGDSAVYLCASSFDRGSEAFFGQGTRLTVV.

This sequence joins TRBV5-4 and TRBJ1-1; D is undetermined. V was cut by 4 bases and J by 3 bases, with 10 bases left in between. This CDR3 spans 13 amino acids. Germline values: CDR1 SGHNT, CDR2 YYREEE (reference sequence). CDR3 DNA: TGTGCCAGCAGCCGGGTCCCAGACACTGAAGCTTTCTTT. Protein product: CASSRVPDTEAFF.